This record covers a single TCR beta chain. No antigen is known for it. Base-call qualities are not available, and no considerably larger clone is one nucleotide away. The entry originates in a study of blood T cell repertoires in COVID-19 (dated by TCRdb to about 2020). Regarding the study in general: Samples from collaborators originated in the United States, Italy and Spain and spanned both the acute and convalescent phases of COVID-19. Nearly every sample came with metadata listing a de-identified subject ID, COVID-19 status, age in years and sex. The repertoires were made available in a free public database intended to serve as a resource for research on the immune response to SARS-CoV-2. Where available, HLA class I and class II types were obtained from metadata supplied by the sample provider rather than from assay-based typing. The samples were drawn from two sources: the first 160 participants of the ongoing ImmuneRACE study, and 950 to 1,500 subjects contributed by 6 global collaborators. The prospective study material was composed of cDNA or gDNA derived from T cells, B-cell-depleted T cells, or PBMCs. Deeply sampled blood TCRbeta repertoires from subjects exposed to, actively infected with, or recovered from COVID-19 were included in the dataset.

Whole blood was collected in K2EDTA tubes by collaborating institutions according to the institutions' own protocols. For TCRbeta analysis, collaborators shipped samples as frozen whole blood, isolated PBMCs, or DNA extracted from either of those sample types. TCRbeta CDR3 regions were amplified from genomic DNA using the immunoSEQ Assay, a bias-controlled multiplex PCR. In the source study's methods: Nucleated cell counts per sample were estimated from amplification of reference gene primers within the assay. To quantify the absolute abundance of each unique TCRbeta CDR3 rearrangement, sequence reads were collapsed and filtered. For each sample, productive Simpson clonality was calculated as the square root of Simpson's diversity index across productive rearrangements. Drawn from immuneACCESS, this table holds only the in-frame rearrangements with V and J called that TCRdb kept. Clones are partly lost; checked studies trace under half to an unresolved V gene and leave the rest unexplained. D and trimming come from the DNA, and the V and J calls and clone size come from that table. This sample gives roughly 200,000 clones in total; about four fifths of them show up just once. The biggest ten clones account for 6% to 8.5% of the sample.

Study-level results and caveats: How much clinical and demographic metadata was included differed by source and by participant, and the metadata was provided uncurated.

Material: peripheral blood. This clonotype originated in a man in his fifties or sixties with acute or convalescent COVID-19.

The DNA sequence is TGTGCCAGCAGCTCGAACCAACGACAGACAGGGCGACGAGGCTACACCTTC. This yields the protein CASSSNQRQTGRRGYTF. Recombination joined TRBV7-2 with TRBJ1-2, with 7 junctional bases fitting TRBD1. According to the germline V gene, CDR1 reads SGHTA and CDR2 reads FQGNSA. Including cysteine and phenylalanine, the CDR3 has 17 amino acids. The CDR3 DNA has 51 bases and is translated from base 1. For this chain, trimming is 4 bases at the V end and 8 bases at the J end, and the number of junction bases without a gene match is 19. The variable domain in full, with residues beyond the CDR3 obtained from the reference TRBV7-2 and TRBJ1-2 genes, is GAGVSQSPSNKVTEKGKDVELRCDPISGHTALYWYRQSLGQGLEFLIYFQGNSAPDKSGLPSDRFSAERTGGSVSTLTIQRTQQEDSAVYLCASSSNQRQTGRRGYTFGSGTRLTVV.